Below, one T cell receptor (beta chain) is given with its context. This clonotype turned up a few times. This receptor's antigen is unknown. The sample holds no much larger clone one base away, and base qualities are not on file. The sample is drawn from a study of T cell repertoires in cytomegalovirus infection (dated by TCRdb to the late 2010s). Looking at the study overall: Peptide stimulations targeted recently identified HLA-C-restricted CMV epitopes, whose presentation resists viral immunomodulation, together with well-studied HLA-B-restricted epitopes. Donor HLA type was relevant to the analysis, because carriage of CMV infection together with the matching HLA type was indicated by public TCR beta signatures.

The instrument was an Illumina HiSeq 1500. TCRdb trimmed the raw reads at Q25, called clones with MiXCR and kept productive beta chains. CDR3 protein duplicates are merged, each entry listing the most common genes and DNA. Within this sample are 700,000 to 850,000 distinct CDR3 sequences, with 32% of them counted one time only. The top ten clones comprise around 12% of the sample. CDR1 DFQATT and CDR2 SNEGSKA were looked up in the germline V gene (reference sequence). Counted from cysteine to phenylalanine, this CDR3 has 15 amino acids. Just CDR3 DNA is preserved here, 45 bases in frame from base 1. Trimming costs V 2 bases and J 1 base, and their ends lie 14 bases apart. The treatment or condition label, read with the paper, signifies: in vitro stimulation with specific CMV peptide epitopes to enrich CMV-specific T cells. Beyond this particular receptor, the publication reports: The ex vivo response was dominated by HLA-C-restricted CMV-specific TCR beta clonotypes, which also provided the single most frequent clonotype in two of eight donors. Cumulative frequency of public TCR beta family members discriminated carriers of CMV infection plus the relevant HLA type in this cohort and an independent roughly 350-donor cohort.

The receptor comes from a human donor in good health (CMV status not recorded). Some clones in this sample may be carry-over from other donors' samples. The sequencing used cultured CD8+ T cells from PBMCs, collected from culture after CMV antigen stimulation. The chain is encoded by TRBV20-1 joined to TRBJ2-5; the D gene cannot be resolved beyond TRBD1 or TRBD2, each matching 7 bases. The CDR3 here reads CSARKGRGLQETQYF. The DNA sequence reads TGCAGTGCTAGAAAAGGGAGGGGGCTCCAAGAGACCCAGTACTTC.